Listed here are 2 T cell receptor beta chains from one sample, sequenced in a study of radiotherapy plus CTLA-4 blockade in lung cancer. The data were produced by immunoSEQ multiplex PCR, yet TCRdb's version contains in-frame clones alone and is incomplete. The sample has approximately 35,000 clones; 85% to 90% are singletons. This specimen consisted of peripheral blood, obtained from a patient treated with radiotherapy plus ipilimumab. The receptors were sampled from a human donor with non-small cell lung cancer who had stable disease on radiotherapy plus ipilimumab.

V and J are TRBV2 and TRBJ2-5; D gene unclear. From germline, CDR1 is SNHLY and CDR2 FYNNEI. V lost 2 bases and J 4 bases, leaving 14 bases between the germline ends. CDR3 size: 15 residues. The CDR3 nucleotides are TGTGCCAGCAGTGAACGGGTGCGGCGAAGAGAGACCCAGTACTTC. The encoded protein is CASSERVRRRETQYF. Variable domain in full (rest from reference TRBV2 and TRBJ2-5): EPEVTQTPSHQVTQMGQEVILRCVPISNHLYFYWYRQILGQKVEFLVSFYNNEISEKSEIFDDQFSVERPDGSNFTLKIRSTKLEDSAMYFCASSERVRRRETQYFGPGTRLLVL.

The chain combines TRBV9 with TRBJ2-1; TRBD2 matches at 7 bases. Germline-derived CDR1 and CDR2 are SGDLS and YYNGEE. The V gene end was trimmed by 0 bases and the J gene end by 4 bases; junction bases not matched to a gene: 7. CDR3 length: 16 amino acids. The CDR3 sequence: CASSVGGGATYNEQFF. The CDR3 DNA reads TGTGCCAGCAGCGTAGGGGGGGGAGCCACTTACAATGAGCAGTTCTTC.